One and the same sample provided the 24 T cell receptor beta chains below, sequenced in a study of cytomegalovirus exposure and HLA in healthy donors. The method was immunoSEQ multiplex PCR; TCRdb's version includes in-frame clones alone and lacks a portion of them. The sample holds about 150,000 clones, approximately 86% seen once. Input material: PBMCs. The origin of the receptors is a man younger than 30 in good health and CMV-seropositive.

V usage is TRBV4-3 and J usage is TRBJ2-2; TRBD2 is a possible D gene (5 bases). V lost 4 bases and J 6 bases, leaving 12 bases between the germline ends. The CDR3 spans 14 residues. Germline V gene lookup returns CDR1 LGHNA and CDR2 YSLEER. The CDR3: CASSPRQDSGELFF. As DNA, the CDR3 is TGCGCCAGCAGCCCCCGGCAGGACTCCGGGGAGCTGTTTTTT.

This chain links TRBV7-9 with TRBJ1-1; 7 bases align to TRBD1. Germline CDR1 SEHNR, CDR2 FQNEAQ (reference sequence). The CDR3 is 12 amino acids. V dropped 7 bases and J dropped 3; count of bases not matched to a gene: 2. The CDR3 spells CASNRGDTEAFF. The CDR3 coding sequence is TGTGCCAGCAACAGGGGAGACACTGAAGCTTTCTTT.

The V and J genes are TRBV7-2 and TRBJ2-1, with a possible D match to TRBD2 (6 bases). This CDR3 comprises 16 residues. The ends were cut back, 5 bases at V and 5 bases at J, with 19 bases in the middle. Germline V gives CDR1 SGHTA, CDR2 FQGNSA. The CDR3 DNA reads TGTGCCAGCAGCCGCCGCGGGGCGGGTAGCAACAATGAGCAGTTCTTC. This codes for CASSRRGAGSNNEQFF.

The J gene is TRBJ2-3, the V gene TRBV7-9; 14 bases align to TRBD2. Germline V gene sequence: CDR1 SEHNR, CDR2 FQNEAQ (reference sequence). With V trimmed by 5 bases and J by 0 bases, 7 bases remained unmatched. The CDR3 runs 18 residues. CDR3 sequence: CASSPGLAGVPSTDTQYF. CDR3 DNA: TGTGCCAGCAGCCCGGGACTAGCGGGAGTGCCTAGCACAGATACGCAGTATTTT.

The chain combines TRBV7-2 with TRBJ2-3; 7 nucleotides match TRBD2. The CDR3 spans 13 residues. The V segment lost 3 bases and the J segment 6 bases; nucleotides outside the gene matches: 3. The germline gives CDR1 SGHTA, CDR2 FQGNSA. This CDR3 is CASSFPTSDTQYF. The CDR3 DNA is TGTGCCAGCAGCTTCCCGACTAGCGATACGCAGTATTTT. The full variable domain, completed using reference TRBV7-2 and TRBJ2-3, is GAGVSQSPSNKVTEKGKDVELRCDPISGHTALYWYRQSLGQGLEFLIYFQGNSAPDKSGLPSDRFSAERTGGSVSTLTIQRTQQEDSAVYLCASSFPTSDTQYFGPGTRLTVL.

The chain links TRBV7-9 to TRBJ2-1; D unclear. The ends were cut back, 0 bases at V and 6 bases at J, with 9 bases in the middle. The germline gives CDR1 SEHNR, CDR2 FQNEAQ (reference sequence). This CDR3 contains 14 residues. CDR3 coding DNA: TGTGCCAGCAGCTTAGCGCTCCACTTCAATGAGCAGTTCTTC. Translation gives CASSLALHFNEQFF.

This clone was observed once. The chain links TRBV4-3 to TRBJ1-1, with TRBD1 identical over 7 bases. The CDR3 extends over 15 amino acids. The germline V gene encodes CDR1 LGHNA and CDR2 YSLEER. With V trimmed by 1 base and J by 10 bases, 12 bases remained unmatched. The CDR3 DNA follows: TGCGCCAGCAGCCAAGCCAACAGGGGCCCCCATGGAGCTTTCTTT. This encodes CASSQANRGPHGAFF.

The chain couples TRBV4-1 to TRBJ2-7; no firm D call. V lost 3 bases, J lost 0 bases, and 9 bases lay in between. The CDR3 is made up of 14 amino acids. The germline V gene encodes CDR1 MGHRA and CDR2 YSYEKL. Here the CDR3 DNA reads TGCGCCAGCAGCCAGGTAACTGTCTCCTACGAGCAGTACTTC. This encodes CASSQVTVSYEQYF.

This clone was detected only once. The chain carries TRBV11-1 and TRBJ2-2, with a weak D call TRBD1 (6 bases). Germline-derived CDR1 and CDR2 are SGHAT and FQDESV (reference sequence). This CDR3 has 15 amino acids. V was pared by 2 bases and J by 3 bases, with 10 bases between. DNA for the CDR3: TGTGCCAGCAGCTTATTACAGGGAGACACCGGGGAGCTGTTTTTT. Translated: CASSLLQGDTGELFF.

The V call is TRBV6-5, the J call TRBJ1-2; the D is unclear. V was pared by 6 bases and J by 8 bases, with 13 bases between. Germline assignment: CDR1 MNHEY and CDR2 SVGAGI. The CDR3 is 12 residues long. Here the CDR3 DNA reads TGTGCCAGCAGCCCAGCTTCGGGGGGCTACACCTTC. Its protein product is CASSPASGGYTF.

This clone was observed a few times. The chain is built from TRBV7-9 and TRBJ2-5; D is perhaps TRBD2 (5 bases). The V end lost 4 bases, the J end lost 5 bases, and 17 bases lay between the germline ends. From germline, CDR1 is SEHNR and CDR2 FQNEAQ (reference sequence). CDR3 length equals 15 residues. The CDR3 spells CASSSPGLLGETQYF. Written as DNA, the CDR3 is TGTGCCAGCAGCTCCCCCGGACTCCTGGGGGAGACCCAGTACTTC.

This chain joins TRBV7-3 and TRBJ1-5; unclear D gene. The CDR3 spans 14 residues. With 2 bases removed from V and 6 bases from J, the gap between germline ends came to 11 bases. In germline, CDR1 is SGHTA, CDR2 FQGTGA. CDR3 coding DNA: TGTGCCAGCAGCTTATTGCAGTTTTCTCAGCCCCAGCATTTT. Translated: CASSLLQFSQPQHF.

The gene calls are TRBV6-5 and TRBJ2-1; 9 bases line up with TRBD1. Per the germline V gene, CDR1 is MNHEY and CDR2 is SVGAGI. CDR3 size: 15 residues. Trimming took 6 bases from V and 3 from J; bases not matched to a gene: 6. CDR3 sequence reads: CASRRGTGFYNEQFF. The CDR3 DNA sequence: TGTGCCAGCAGGCGGGGGACAGGGTTCTACAATGAGCAGTTCTTC.

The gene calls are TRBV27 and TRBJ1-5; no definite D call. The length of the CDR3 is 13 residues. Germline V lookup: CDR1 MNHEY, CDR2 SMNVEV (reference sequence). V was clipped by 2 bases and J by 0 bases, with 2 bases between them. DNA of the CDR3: TGTGCCAGCAGTTTACATAGCAATCAGCCCCAGCATTTT. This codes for CASSLHSNQPQHF.

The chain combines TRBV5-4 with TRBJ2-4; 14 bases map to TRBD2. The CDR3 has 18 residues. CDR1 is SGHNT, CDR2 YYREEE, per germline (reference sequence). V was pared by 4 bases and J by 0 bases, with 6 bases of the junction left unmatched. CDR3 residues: CASSAGTSGGLAKNIQYF. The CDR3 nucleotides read TGTGCCAGCAGCGCGGGGACTAGCGGGGGTCTAGCCAAAAACATTCAGTACTTC.

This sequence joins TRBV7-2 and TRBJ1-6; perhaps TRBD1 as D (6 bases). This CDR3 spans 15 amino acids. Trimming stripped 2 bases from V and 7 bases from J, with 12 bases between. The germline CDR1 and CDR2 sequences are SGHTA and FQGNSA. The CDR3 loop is CASSLQSQGNSPLHF. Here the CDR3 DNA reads TGTGCCAGCAGCTTACAATCTCAGGGGAATTCACCCCTCCACTTT. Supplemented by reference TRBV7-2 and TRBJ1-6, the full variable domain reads GAGVSQSPSNKVTEKGKDVELRCDPISGHTALYWYRQSLGQGLEFLIYFQGNSAPDKSGLPSDRFSAERTGGSVSTLTIQRTQQEDSAVYLCASSLQSQGNSPLHFGNGTRLTVT.

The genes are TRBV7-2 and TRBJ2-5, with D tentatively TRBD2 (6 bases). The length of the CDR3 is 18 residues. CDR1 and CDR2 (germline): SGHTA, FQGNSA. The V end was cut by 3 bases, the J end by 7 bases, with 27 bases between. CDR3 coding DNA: TGTGCCAGCAGCTTTTTAACTATGTCCAGGAGGGCCCCAGTGACCCAGTACTTC. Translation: CASSFLTMSRRAPVTQYF.

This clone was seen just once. This CDR3 reads CAKSFAQGTGELFF. The CDR3 DNA is TGTGCCAAAAGTTTCGCTCAGGGGACCGGGGAGCTGTTTTTT. The chain carries TRBV2 and TRBJ2-2; possible D gene TRBD1, 6 bases. Germline values: CDR1 SNHLY, CDR2 FYNNEI. The length of the CDR3 is 14 residues. Trimming removed 10 bases from V and 5 bases from J, with 17 bases in between. The full variable domain, in which reference TRBV2 and TRBJ2-2 provide the parts outside the CDR3, is EPEVTQTPSHQVTQMGQEVILRCVPISNHLYFYWYRQILGQKVEFLVSFYNNEISEKSEIFDDQFSVERPDGSNFTLKIRSTKLEDSAMYFCAKSFAQGTGELFFGEGSRLTVL.

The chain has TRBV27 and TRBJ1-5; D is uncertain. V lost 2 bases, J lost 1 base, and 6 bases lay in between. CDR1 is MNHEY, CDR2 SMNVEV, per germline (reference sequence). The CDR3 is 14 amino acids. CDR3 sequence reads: CASSLPGSNQPQHF. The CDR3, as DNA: TGTGCCAGCAGTTTACCGGGGAGCAATCAGCCCCAGCATTTT.

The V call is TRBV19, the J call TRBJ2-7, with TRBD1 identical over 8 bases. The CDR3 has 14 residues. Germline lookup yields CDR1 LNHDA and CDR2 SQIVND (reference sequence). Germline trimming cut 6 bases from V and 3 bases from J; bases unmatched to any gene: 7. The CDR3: CASRPGQGFYEQYF. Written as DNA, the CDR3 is TGTGCCAGTAGGCCCGGACAGGGATTCTACGAGCAGTACTTC.

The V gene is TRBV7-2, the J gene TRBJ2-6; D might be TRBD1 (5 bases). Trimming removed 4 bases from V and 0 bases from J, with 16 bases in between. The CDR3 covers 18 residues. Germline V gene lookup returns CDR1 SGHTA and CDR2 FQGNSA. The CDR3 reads CASSSPVRTNSGANVLTF. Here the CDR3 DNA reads TGTGCCAGCAGCTCCCCCGTCCGGACAAACTCTGGGGCCAACGTCCTGACTTTC.

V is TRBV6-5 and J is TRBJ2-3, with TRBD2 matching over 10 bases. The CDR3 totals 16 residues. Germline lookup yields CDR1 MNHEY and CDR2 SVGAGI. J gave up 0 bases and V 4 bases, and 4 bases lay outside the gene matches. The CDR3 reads CASSFRTSGSTDTQYF. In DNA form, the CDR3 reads TGTGCCAGCAGTTTCAGGACTAGCGGTAGCACAGATACGCAGTATTTT.

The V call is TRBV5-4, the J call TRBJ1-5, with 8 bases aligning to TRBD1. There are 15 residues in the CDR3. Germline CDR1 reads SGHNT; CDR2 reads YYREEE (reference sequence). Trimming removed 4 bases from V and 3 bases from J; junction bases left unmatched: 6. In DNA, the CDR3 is TGTGCCAGCAGCACCGGGACAGGCCACAATCAGCCCCAGCATTTT. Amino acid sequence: CASSTGTGHNQPQHF. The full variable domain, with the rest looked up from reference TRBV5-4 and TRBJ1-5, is ETGVTQSPTHLIKTRGQQVTLRCSSQSGHNTVSWYQQALGQGPQFIFQYYREEENGRGNFPPRFSGLQFPNYSSELNVNALELDDSALYLCASSTGTGHNQPQHFGDGTRLSIL.

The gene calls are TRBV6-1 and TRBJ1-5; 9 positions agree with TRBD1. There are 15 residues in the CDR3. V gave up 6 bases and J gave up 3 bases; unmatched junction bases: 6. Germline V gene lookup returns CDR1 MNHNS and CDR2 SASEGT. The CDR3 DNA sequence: TGTGCCAGCAGCGTAGACAGGGGGGACAATCAGCCCCAGCATTTT. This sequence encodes CASSVDRGDNQPQHF.